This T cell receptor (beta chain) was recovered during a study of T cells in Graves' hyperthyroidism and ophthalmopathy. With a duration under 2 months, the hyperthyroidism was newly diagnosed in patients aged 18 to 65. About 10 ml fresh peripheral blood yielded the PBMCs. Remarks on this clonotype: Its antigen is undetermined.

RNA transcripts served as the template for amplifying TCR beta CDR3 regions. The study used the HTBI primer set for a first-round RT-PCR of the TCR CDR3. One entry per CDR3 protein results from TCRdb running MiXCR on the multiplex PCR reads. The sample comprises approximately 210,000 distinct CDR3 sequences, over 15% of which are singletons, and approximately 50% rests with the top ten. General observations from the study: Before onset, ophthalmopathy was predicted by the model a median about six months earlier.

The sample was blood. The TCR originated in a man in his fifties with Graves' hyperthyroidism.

This chain's CDR3 is CASSLAPGEGETQYF. The CDR3 coding sequence is TGCGCCAGCAGCTTGGCCCCGGGAGAGGGCGAGACCCAGTACTTC. The gene calls are TRBV5-1 and TRBJ2-5, with D possibly being TRBD2 (6 bases). V was shortened by 0 bases and J by 5 bases, with 14 bases between the two germline ends. The V gene's germline CDR1 is SGHRS and CDR2 YFSETQ. The CDR3 runs 15 residues.